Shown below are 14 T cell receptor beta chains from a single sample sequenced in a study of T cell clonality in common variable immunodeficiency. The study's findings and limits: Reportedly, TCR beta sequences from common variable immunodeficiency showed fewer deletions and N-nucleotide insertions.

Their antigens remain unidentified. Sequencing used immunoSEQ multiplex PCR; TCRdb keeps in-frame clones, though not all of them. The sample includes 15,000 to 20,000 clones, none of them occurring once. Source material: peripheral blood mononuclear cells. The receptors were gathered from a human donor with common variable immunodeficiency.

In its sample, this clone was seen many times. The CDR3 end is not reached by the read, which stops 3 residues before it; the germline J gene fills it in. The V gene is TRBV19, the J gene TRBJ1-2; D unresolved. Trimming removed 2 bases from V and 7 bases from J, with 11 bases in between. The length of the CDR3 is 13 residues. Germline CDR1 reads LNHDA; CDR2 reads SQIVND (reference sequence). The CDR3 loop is CASSIKPQTGYTF. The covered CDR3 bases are TGTGCCAGTAGTATAAAGCCGCAAACTGGC.

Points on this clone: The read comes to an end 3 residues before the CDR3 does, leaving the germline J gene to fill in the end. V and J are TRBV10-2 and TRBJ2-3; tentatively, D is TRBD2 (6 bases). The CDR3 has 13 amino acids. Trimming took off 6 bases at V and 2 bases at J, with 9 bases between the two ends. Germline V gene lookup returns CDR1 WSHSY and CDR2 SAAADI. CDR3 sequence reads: CASRGLFTDTQYF. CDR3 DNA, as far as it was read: TGCGCCAGCAGAGGACTATTCACAGATACG.

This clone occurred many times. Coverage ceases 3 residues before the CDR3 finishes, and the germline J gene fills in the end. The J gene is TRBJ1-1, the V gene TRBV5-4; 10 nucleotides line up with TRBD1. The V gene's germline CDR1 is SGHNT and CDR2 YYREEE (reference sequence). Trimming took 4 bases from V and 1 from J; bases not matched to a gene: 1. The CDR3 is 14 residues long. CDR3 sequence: CASSRQGANTEAFF. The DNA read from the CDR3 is TGTGCCAGCAGCCGACAGGGGGCGAACACTGAA. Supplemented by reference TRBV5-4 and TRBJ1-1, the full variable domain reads ETGVTQSPTHLIKTRGQQVTLRCSSQSGHNTVSWYQQALGQGPQFIFQYYREEENGRGNFPPRFSGLQFPNYSSELNVNALELDDSALYLCASSRQGANTEAFFGQGTRLTVV.

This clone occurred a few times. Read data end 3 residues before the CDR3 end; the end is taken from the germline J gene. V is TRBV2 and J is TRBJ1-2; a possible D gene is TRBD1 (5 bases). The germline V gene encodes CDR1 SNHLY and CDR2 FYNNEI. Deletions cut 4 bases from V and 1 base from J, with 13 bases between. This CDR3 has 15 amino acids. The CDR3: CASSAQGTFNYGYTF. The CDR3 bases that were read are TGTGCCAGCAGTGCCCAGGGAACCTTTAACTATGGC.

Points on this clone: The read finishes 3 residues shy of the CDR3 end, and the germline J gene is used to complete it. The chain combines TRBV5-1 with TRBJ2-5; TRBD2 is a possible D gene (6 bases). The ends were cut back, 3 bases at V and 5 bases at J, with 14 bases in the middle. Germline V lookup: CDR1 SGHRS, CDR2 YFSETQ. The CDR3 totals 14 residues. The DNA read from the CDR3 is TGCGCCAGCAGCTCTTGGGGCGGAGGGGAGACC. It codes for CASSSWGGGET. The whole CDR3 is CASSSWGGGETQYF. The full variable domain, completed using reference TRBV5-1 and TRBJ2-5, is KAGVTQTPRYLIKTRGQQVTLSCSPISGHRSVSWYQQTPGQGLQFLFEYFSETQRNKGNFPGRFSGRQFSNSRSEMNVSTLELGDSALYLCASSSWGGGETQYFGPGTRLLVL.

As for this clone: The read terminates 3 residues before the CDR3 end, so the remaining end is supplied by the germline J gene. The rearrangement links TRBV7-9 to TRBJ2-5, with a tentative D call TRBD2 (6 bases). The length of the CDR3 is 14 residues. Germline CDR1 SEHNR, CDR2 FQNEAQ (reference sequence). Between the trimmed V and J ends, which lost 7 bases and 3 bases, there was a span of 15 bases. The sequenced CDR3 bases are TGTGCCAGCACCAGATTTGGAGGGGAAGAGACC. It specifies CASTRFGGEET. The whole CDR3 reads CASTRFGGEETQYF. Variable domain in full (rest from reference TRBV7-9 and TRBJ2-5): DTGVSQNPRHKITKRGQNVTFRCDPISEHNRLYWYRQTLGQGPEFLTYFQNEAQLEKSRLLSDRFSAERPKGSFSTLEIQRTEQGDSAMYLCASTRFGGEETQYFGPGTRLLVL.

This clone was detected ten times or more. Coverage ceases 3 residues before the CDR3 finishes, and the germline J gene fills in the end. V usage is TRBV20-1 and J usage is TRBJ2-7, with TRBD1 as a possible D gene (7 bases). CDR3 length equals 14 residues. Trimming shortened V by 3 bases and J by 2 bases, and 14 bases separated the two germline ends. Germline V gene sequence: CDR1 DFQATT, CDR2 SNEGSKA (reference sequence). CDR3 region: CSASASGGTYEQYF. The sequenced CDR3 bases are TGCAGTGCTAGCGCGTCAGGGGGGACCTACGAG.

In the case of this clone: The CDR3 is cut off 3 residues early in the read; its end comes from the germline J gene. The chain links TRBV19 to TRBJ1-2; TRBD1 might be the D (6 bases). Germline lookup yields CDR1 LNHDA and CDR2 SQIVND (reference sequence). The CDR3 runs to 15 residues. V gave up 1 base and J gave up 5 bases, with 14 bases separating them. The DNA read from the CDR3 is TGTGCCAGTAGTATAGGTGCTCAGGGGATTTATGGC. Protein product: CASSIGAQGIYG. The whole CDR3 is CASSIGAQGIYGYTF.

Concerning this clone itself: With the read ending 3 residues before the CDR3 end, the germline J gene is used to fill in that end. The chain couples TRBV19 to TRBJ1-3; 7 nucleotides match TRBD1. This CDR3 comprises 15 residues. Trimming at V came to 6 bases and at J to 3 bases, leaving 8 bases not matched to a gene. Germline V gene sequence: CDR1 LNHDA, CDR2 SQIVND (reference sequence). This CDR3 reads CASSPKTGLGNTIYF. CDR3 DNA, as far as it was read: TGTGCCAGTAGCCCCAAGACAGGGCTTGGAAACACC. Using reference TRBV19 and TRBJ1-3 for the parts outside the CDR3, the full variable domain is DGGITQSPKYLFRKEGQNVTLSCEQNLNHDAMYWYRQDPGQGLRLIYYSQIVNDFQKGDIAEGYSVSREKKESFPLTVTSAQKNPTAFYLCASSPKTGLGNTIYFGEGSWLTVV.

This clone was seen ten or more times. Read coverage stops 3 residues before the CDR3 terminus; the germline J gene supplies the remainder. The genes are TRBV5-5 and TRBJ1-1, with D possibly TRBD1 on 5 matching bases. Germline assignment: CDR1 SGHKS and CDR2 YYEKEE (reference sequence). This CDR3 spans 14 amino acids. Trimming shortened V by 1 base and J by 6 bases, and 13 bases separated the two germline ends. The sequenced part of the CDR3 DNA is TGTGCCAGCAGCTTGTTTGGGGCCATGGCTGAA. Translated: CASSLFGAMAE. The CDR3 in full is CASSLFGAMAEAFF.

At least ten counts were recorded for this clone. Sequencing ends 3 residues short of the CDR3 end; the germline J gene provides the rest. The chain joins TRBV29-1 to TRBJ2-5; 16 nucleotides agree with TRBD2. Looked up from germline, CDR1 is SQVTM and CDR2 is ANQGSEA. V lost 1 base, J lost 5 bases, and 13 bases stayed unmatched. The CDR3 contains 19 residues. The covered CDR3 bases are TGCAGCGTTGAAGGTCGGGGACTAGCGGGAGGGCCGAGGGGGGAGACC. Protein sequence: CSVEGRGLAGGPRGET. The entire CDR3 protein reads CSVEGRGLAGGPRGETQYF.

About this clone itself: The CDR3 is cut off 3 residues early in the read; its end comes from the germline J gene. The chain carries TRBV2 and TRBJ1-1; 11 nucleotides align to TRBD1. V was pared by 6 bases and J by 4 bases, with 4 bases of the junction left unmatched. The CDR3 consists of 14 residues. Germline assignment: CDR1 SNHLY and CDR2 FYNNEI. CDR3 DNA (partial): TGTGCCAGCAGCTCCGGGACAGGGGGCACTGAA. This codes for CASSSGTGGTE. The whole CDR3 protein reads CASSSGTGGTEAFF. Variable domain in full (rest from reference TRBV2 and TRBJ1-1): EPEVTQTPSHQVTQMGQEVILRCVPISNHLYFYWYRQILGQKVEFLVSFYNNEISEKSEIFDDQFSVERPDGSNFTLKIRSTKLEDSAMYFCASSSGTGGTEAFFGQGTRLTVV.

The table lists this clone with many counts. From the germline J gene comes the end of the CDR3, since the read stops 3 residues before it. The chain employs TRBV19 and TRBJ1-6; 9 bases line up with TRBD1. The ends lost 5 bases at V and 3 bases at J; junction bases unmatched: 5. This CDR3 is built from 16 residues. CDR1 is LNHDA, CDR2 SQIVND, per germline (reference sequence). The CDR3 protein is CASSPKDRGYNSPLHF. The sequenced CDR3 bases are TGTGCCAGTAGTCCGAAGGACAGGGGCTATAATTCACCC.

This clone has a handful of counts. The covered CDR3 bases are TGTGCCAGCAGCCCCCGGGGGGGTAGCCGGGCCCAGCCC. Protein sequence: CASSPRGGSRAQP. Given in full, the CDR3 is CASSPRGGSRAQPQHF. V gene TRBV2 combines with J gene TRBJ1-5; D may be TRBD1 (5 bases). The observed sequence ends 3 residues before the CDR3 terminus, with the missing tail filled in from the germline J gene. Germline CDR1 and CDR2: SNHLY and FYNNEI. This CDR3 spans 16 amino acids. V gave up 6 bases and J gave up 7 bases, with 22 bases separating them.